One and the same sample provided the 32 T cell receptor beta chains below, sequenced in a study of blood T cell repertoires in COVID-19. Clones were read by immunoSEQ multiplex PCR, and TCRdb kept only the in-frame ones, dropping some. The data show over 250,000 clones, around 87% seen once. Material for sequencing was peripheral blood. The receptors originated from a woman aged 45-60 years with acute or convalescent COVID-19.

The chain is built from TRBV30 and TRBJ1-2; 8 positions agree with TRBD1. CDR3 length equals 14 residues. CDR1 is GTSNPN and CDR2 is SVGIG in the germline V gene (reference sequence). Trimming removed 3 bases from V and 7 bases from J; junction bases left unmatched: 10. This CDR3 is CAWSRTGNRAGYTF. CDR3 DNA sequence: TGTGCCTGGAGCCGGACAGGGAATAGGGCTGGCTACACCTTC.

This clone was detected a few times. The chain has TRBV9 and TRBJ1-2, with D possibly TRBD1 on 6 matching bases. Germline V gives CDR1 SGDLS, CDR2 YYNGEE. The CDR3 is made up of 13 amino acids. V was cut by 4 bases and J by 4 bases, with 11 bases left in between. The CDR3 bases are TGTGCCAGCAGCCCCGCGACAGGCTATGGCTACACCTTC. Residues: CASSPATGYGYTF.

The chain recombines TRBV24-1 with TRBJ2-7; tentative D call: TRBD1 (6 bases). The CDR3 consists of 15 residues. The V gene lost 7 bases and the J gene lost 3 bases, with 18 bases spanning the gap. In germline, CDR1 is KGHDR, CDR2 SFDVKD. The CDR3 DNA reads TGTGCCACCAGCCAAACAGGGACCCGGGGCTACGAGCAGTACTTC. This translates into CATSQTGTRGYEQYF.

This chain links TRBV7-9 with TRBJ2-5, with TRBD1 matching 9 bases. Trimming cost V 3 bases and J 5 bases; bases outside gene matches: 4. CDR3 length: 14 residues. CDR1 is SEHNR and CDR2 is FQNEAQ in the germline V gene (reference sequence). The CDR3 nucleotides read TGTGCCAGCAGCTTCGGACAGGGGAGGGAGACCCAGTACTTC. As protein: CASSFGQGRETQYF. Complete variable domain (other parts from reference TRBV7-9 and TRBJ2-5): DTGVSQNPRHKITKRGQNVTFRCDPISEHNRLYWYRQTLGQGPEFLTYFQNEAQLEKSRLLSDRFSAERPKGSFSTLEIQRTEQGDSAMYLCASSFGQGRETQYFGPGTRLLVL.

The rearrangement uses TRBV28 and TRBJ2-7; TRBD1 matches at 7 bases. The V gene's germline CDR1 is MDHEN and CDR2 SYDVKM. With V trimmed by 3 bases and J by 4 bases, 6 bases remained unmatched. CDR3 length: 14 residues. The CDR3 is CASSFSTGLYEQYF. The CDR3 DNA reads TGTGCCAGCAGTTTCTCGACAGGGCTATACGAGCAGTACTTC.

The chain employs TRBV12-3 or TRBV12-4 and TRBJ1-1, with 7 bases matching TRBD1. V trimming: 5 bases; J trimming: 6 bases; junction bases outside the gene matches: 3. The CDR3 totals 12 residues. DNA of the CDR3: TGTGCCAGCAGTCAGCAGGGGGCTGAAGCTTTCTTT. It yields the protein CASSQQGAEAFF.

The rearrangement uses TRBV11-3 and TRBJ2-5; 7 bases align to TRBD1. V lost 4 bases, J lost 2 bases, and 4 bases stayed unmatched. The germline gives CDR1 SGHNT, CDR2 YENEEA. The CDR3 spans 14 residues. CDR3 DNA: TGTGCCAGCAGCTCTAACAGGGGACAAGAGACCCAGTACTTC. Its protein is CASSSNRGQETQYF.

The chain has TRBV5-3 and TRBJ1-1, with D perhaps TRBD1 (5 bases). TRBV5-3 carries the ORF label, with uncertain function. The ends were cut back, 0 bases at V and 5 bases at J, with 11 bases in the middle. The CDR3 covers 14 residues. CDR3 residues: CARSLASRQTEAFF. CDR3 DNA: TGTGCCAGAAGCTTGGCGTCCCGACAGACTGAAGCTTTCTTT.

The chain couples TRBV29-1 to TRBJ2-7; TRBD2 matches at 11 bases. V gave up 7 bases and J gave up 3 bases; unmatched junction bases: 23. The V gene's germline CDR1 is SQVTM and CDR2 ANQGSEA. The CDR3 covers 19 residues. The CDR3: CSARTLNSSGRSDRYEQYF. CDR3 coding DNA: TGCAGCGCTCGGACACTTAATTCTAGCGGGAGGTCAGACCGCTACGAGCAGTACTTC.

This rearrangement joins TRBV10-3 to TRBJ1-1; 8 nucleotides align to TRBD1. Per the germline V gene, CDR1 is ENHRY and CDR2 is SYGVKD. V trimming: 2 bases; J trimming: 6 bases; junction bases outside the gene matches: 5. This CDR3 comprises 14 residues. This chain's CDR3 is CAISEGRGRAEAFF. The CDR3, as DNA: TGTGCCATCAGTGAGGGCAGGGGGCGAGCTGAAGCTTTCTTT.

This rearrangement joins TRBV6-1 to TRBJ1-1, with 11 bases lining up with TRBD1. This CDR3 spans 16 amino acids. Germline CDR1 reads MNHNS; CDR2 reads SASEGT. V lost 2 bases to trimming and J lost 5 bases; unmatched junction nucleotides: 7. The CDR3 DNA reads TGTGCCAGCAGTGAACCTGGGACAGGGGGACGGACTGAAGCTTTCTTT. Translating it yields CASSEPGTGGRTEAFF.

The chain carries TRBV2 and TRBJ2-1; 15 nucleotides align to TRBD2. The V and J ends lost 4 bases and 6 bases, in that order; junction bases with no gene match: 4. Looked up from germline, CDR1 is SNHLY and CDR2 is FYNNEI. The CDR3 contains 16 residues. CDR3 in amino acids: CASSVRTSGRANEQFF. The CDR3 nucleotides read TGTGCCAGCAGTGTTCGGACTAGCGGGAGGGCCAATGAGCAGTTCTTC.

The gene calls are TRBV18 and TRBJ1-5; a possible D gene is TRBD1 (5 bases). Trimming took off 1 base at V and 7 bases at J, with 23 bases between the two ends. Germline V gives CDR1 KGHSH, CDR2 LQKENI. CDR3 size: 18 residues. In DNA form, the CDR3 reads TGTGCCAGCTCACCACTCTCTTCTGTGGGGCAGGGAAGCCAGCCCCAGCATTTT. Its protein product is CASSPLSSVGQGSQPQHF.

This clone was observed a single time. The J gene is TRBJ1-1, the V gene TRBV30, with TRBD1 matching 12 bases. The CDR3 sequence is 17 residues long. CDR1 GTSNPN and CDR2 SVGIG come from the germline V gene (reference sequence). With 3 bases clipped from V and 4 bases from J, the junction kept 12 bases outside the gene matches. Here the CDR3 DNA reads TGTGCCTGGAGAACCGGGACAGGGGGCGCCTGGGGCACTGAAGCTTTCTTT. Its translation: CAWRTGTGGAWGTEAFF.

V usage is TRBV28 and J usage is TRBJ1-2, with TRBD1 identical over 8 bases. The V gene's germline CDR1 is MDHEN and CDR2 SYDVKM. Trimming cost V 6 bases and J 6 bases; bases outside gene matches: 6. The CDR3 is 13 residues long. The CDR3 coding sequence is TGTGCCAGCAGCTCGGACAGGGCCGATGGCTACACCTTC. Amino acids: CASSSDRADGYTF.

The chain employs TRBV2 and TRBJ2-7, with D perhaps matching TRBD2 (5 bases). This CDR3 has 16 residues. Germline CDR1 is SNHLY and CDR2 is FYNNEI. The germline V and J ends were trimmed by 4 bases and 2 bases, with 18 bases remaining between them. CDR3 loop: CASSVGSPSRAYEQYF. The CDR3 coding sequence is TGTGCCAGCAGTGTAGGCAGCCCGTCGCGGGCCTACGAGCAGTACTTC.

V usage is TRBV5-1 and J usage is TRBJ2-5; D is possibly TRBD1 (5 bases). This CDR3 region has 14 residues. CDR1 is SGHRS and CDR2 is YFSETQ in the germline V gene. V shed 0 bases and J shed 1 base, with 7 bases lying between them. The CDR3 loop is CASSLGQSQETQYF. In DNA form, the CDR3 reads TGCGCCAGCAGCTTGGGACAGAGCCAAGAGACCCAGTACTTC.

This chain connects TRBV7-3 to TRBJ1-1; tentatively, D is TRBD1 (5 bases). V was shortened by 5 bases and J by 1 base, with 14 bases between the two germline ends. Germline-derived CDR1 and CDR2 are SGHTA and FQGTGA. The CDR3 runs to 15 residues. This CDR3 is CASSRGGRQNTEAFF. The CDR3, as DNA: TGTGCCAGCAGCAGGGGAGGCAGACAGAACACTGAAGCTTTCTTT.

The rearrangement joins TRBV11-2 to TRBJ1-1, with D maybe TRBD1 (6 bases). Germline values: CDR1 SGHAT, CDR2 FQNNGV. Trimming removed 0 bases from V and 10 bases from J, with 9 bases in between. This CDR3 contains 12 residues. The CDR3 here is CASSLDVRGAFF. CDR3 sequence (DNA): TGTGCCAGCAGCTTAGACGTCAGGGGAGCTTTCTTT.

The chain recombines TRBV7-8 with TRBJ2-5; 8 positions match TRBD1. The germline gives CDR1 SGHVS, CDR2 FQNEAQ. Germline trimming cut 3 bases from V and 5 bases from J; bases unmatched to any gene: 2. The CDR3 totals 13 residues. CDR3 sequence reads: CASSLDRVETQYF. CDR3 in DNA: TGTGCCAGCAGCTTGGACAGGGTTGAGACCCAGTACTTC.

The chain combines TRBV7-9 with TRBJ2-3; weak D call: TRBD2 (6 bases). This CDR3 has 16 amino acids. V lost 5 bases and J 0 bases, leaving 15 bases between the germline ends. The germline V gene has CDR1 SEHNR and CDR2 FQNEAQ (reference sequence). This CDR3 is CASSPLGTSSTDTQYF. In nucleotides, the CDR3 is TGTGCCAGCAGCCCCCTAGGGACTTCTAGCACAGATACGCAGTATTTT.

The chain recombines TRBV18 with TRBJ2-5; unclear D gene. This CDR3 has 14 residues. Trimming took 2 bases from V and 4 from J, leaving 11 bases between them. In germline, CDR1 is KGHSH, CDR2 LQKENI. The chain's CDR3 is CASSPGHPGETQYF. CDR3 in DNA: TGTGCCAGCTCACCAGGTCACCCGGGAGAGACCCAGTACTTC.

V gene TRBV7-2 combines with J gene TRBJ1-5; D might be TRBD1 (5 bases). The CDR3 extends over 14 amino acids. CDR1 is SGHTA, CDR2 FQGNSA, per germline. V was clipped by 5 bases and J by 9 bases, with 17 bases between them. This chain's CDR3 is CASSLRRGGGPQHF. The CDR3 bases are TGTGCCAGCAGCCTCCGTCGGGGGGGTGGGCCCCAGCATTTT.

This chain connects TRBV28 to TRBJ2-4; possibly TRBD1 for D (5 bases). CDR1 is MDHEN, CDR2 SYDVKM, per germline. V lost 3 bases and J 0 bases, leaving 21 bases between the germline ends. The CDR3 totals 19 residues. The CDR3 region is CASSFPLMDNFVAKNIQYF. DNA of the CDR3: TGTGCCAGCAGTTTCCCCCTTATGGACAACTTCGTAGCCAAAAACATTCAGTACTTC.

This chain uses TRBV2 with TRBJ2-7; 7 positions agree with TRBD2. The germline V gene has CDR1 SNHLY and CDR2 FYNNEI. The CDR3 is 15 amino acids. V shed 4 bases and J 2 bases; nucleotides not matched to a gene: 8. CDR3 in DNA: TGTGCCAGCAGTGTAGGGAGCGGGGTACCCTACGAGCAGTACTTC. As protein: CASSVGSGVPYEQYF.

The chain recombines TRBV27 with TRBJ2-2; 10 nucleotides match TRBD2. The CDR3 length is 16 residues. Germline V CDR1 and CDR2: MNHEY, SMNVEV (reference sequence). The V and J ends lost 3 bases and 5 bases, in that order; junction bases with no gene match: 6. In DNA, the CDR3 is TGTGCCAGCAGTTTCCTAGCGGGAGTATCGACCGGGGAGCTGTTTTTT. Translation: CASSFLAGVSTGELFF.

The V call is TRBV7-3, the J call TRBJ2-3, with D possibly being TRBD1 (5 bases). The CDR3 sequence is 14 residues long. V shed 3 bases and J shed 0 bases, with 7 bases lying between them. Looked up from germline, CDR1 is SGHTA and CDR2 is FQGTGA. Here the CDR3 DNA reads TGTGCCAGCAGCTTGGGGCTTAGCACAGATACGCAGTATTTT. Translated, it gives CASSLGLSTDTQYF. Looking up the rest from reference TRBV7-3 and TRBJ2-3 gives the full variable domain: GAGVSQTPSNKVTEKGKYVELRCDPISGHTALYWYRQSLGQGPEFLIYFQGTGAADDSGLPNDRFFAVRPEGSVSTLKIQRTERGDSAVYLCASSLGLSTDTQYFGPGTRLTVL.

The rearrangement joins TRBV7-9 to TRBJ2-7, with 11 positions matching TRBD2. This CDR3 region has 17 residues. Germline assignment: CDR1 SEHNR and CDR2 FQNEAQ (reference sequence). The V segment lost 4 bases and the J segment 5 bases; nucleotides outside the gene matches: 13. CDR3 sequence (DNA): TGTGCCAGCAGCTCGACCAATGGACTAGCGGGCGTCAACGAGCAGTACTTC. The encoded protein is CASSSTNGLAGVNEQYF.

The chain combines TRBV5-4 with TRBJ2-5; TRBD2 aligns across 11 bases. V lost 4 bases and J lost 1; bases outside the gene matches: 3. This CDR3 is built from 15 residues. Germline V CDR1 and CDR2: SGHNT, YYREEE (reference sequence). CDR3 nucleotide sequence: TGTGCCAGCAGCCCGACTAGCGGGGTCCAAGAGACCCAGTACTTC. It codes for CASSPTSGVQETQYF.

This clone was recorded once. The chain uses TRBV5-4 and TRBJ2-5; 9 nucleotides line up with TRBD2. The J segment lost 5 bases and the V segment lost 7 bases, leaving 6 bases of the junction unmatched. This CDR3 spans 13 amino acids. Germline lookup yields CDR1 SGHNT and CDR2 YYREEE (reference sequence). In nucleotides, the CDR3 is TGTGCCAGCTCCGCGGGGGGGCTGGAGACCCAGTACTTC. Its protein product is CASSAGGLETQYF.

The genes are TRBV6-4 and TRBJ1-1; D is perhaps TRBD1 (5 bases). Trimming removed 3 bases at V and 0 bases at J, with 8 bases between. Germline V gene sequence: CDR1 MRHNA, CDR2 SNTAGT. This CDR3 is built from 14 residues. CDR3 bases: TGTGCCAGCAGTGAAGGGGATATGAACACTGAAGCTTTCTTT. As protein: CASSEGDMNTEAFF.

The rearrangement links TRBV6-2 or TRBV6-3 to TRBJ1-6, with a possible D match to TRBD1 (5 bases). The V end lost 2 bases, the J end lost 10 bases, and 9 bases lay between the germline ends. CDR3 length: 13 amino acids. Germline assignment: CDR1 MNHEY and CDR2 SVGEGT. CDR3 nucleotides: TGTGCCAGCAGTTACCGGGCAGGGTCACCCCTCCACTTT. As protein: CASSYRAGSPLHF.